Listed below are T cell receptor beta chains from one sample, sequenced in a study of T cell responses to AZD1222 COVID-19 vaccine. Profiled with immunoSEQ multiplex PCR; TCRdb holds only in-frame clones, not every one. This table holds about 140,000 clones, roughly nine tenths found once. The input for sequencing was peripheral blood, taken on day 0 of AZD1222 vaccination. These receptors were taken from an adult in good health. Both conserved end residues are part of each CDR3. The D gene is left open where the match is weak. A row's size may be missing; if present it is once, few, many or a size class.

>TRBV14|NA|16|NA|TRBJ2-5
TGTGCCAGCAGCCAGGGCCAGCGTGGGCGGTCGGAGACCCAGTACTTC
CASSQGQRGRSETQYF
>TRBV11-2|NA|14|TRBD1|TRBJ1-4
TGTGCCAGCAGCCCCGGACAGGCCAATGAAAAACTGTTTTTT
CASSPGQANEKLFF
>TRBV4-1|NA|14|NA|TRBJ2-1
TGCGCCAGCAGCCAAGATCAGGGACCGAATGAGCAGTTCTTC
CASSQDQGPNEQFF
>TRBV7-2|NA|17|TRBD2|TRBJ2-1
TGTGCCAGCAGCTTAAATTCGGGGACTAGCGGGGGGAATGAGCAGTTCTTC
CASSLNSGTSGGNEQFF
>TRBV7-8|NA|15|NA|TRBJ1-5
TGTGCCAGCAGCTTAGTGGGGGCACGGAATCAGCCCCAGCATTTT
CASSLVGARNQPQHF
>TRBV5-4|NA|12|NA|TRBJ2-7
TGTGCCAGCAGCCGGGACTTCTACGAGCAGTACTTC
CASSRDFYEQYF
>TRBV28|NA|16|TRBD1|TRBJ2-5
TGTGCCAGCAGTTTACTCCGAGACAGGGGGCCAGAGACCCAGTACTTC
CASSLLRDRGPETQYF
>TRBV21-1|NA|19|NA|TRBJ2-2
TGTGCCAGCAGCAAACGTGCGGGAGGGCCCTTAGATTTCACCGGGGAGCTGTTTTTT
CASSKRAGGPLDFTGELFF
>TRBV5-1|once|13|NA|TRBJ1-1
TGCGCCAGCAGGTGGGGTACCGGCACTGAAGCTTTCTTT
CASRWGTGTEAFF
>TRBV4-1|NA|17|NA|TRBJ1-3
TGCGCCAGCAGCCAAGGACCCCCGGGTTTCTCTGGAAACACCATATATTTT
CASSQGPPGFSGNTIYF
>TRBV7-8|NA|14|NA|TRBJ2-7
TGTGCCAGTTCCCAAGGGCGGGAATTCTACGAGCAGTACTTC
CASSQGREFYEQYF
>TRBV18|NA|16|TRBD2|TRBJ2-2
TGTGCCAGCTCTACGACTAGCGTCCGCGGCACCGGGGAGCTGTTTTTT
CASSTTSVRGTGELFF
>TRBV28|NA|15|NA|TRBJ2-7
TGTGCCAGCAGTTACGCCCTTACGAGCTCCTACGAGCAGTACTTC
CASSYALTSSYEQYF
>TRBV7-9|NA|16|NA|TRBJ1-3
TGTGCCAGCAGCTTAGATCGGCTCTACTCTGGAAACACCATATATTTT
CASSLDRLYSGNTIYF
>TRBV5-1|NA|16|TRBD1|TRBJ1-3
TGCGCCAGCAGCAACAGGGGAGAGGGCTCTGGAAACACCATATATTTT
CASSNRGEGSGNTIYF
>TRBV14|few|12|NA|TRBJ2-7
TGTGCCAGCAGCCCCCTGGGGTACGAGCAGTACTTC
CASSPLGYEQYF
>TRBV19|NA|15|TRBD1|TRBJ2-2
TGTGCCAGTAGTATATTAACAGGGGTGACCGGGGAGCTGTTTTTT
CASSILTGVTGELFF
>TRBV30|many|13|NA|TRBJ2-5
TGTGCCTGGAGTCCACTCCCGAGGGAGACCCAGTACTTC
CAWSPLPRETQYF
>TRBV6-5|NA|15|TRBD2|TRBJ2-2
TGTGCCAGCAGAGGACTAGCGGGAGTATTCGGGGAGCTGTTTTTT
CASRGLAGVFGELFF
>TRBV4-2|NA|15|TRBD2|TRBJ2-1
TGTGCCAGCAGCCCTGCGGGAGTTACCTACAATGAGCAGTTCTTC
CASSPAGVTYNEQFF
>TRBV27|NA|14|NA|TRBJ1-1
TGTGCCAGCAGTCTACTTCAGATGAACACTGAAGCTTTCTTT
CASSLLQMNTEAFF
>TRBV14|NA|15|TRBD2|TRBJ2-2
TGTGCCAAAAGGGCTAGCGGGAGGAACACCGGGGAGCTGTTTTTT
CAKRASGRNTGELFF
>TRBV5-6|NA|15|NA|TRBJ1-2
TGTGCCAGCAGCTCAACAGGCGTAACTAACTATGGCTACACCTTC
CASSSTGVTNYGYTF
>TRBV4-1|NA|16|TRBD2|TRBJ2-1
TGCGCCAGCAGCCTCCCCAGGTGGGAGGGCCGGAATGAGCAGTTCTTC
CASSLPRWEGRNEQFF
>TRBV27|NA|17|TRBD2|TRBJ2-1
TGTGCCAGCAGTTTATATCTAGCGGGAGGGTTAGGTAATGAGCAGTTCTTC
CASSLYLAGGLGNEQFF
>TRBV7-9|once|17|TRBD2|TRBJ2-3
TGTGCCAGCAGCTTATTGAGAGCGGGGGGGCCGGCGGATACGCAGTATTTT
CASSLLRAGGPADTQYF
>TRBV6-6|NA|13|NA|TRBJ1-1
TGTGCCAGCAGTGACAGAACGATAACTGAAGCTTTCTTT
CASSDRTITEAFF
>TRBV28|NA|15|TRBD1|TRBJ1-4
TGTGCCAGCAGCCTCGGCGGGACAGGGGATGAAAAACTGTTTTTT
CASSLGGTGDEKLFF
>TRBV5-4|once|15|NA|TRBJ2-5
TGTGCCAGCAGCTCAAGCGGACAGCCATCGGGAACCCAGTACTTC
CASSSSGQPSGTQYF
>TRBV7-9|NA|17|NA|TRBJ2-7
TGTGCCAGCAGCCGAAACTCGGCGGCTAGCGAATCCTACGAGCAGTACTTC
CASSRNSAASESYEQYF
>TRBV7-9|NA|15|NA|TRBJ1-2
TGTGCCAGCAGTCCCCGTGCAGGGCAGATCTATGGCTACACCTTC
CASSPRAGQIYGYTF
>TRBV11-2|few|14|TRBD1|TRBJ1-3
TGTGCCAGCAGCCCAGGAGGGGGCGGAAACACCATATATTTT
CASSPGGGGNTIYF
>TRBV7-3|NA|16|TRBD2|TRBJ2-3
TGTGCCAGCAGCTTACGACCTAGCGGGAGCACAGATACGCAGTATTTT
CASSLRPSGSTDTQYF
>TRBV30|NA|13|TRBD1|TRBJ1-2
TGTGCCTGGAGTGTGGGACAGACATATGGCTACACCTTC
CAWSVGQTYGYTF
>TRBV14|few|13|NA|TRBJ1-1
TGTGCCAGCAGCCAAGGGCGGTCATCTGAAGCTTTCTTT
CASSQGRSSEAFF
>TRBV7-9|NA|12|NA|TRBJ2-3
TGTGCCAGTCGGACTGTCACAGATACGCAGTATTTT
CASRTVTDTQYF
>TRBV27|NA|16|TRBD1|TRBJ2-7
TGTGCCAGCAGTCCCCTGGGGACAGACCTCTCCTACGAGCAGTACTTC
CASSPLGTDLSYEQYF
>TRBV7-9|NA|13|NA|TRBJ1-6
TGTGCCAGCAGTCAAGTCCGTAATTCACCCCTCCACTTT
CASSQVRNSPLHF
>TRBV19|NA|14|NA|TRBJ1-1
TGTGCCAGTACAGGGTCAGGGAGTTGGACTGAAGCTTTCTTT
CASTGSGSWTEAFF
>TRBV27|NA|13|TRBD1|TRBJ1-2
TGTGCCAGCAGTTTATCCGACAGGGAAGGCTACACCTTC
CASSLSDREGYTF
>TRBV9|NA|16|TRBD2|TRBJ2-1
TGTGCCAGCAGCCCTCCACTAGCGGGGGCCTACAATGAGCAGTTCTTC
CASSPPLAGAYNEQFF